This note documents a single TCR beta chain sequence. It lacks a known antigen. No base quality values were provided; no much bigger clone lies one nucleotide off. The CDR3 sequence holds 14 residues, the cysteine and phenylalanine included. Of all the DNA, just the CDR3 is kept, 42 bases in frame from base 1. V gives up 1 base and J gives up 4 bases, and the segment between their germline ends measures 8 bases. The CDR1 and CDR2 encoded by the germline V gene are SGHTA and FQGNSA. The library came from the immunoSEQ multiplex PCR assay. The multiplex PCR relied on a mix of 60 forward primers for TCR Vbeta segments and 13 reverse primers for TCR Jbeta segments. Amplification of the CDR3 region of rearranged TCR beta genes was performed with a multiplex PCR assay on genomic DNA. On the Illumina HiSeq System, the amplified TCR beta libraries were sequenced as 87-base-pair reads. The original pipeline was this. A later analysis tallied 75 million to 95 million unique TCR beta chains across the 666 repertoires, and some 10 million of those chains were shared by two or more donors. A nearest-neighbor algorithm error-corrected the raw reads and collapsed the reads into unique sequences, merging closely related sequences to remove PCR and sequencing errors. CDR3 sequences were aligned to IMGT reference sequences to assign V, D and J gene segments. For a sequence to be retained, a match of at least six nucleotides to both a V gene segment and a J gene segment was required. Rearrangements were classified as productive when the CDR3 lacked stop codons and remained in frame with V and J, and all other rearrangements were classified as non-productive. CDR3 was defined according to IMGT convention as the region running from the second conserved V-encoded cysteine to the conserved J-encoded phenylalanine. Sequences without an unambiguous match to a single V gene segment were excluded from the earlier analysis of about 630 of the donors. In an earlier analysis of some 590 of the donors, a V segment was called functional when productive rearrangements were above 56.7%, and segregating when the standard deviation between donors exceeded 5%. A statistical classification framework was built to diagnose cytomegalovirus status from the catalog of TCR beta chain sequences. A later analysis assigned V and J genes by comparing TCR nucleotide sequences with IMGT/GENE-DB human TR gene sequences. In a later analysis, CDR3 sequences and most-parsimonious VDJ recombination scenarios were assigned using the TCRdist pipeline. A later analysis defined each TCR beta chain by its CDR3 amino acid sequence plus V-gene family, and excluded reads lacking a unique V-gene family. In a later analysis, 550 to 650 highly shared, low-generation-probability nucleotide sequences were removed to address suspected cross-contamination and a sequencing artifact. A later analysis calculated a clonal expansion index for each public chain from normalized within-repertoire ranks of inferred template counts. In a later analysis, generation probabilities were computed with a VDJ recombination model fitted to out-of-frame rearrangements, and the resulting probabilities were checked against IGoR. A later analysis scored TCR-TCR, TCR-HLA and TCR-CMV co-occurrence with hypergeometric tests, applying a repertoire-size bias correction to TCR pairs. To estimate false discovery rates, a later analysis permuted the HLA or CMV assignments 20 times. In a later analysis, co-occurring TCRs were grouped using DBSCAN, with TCRdist sequence similarity added in when clustering inside HLA-allele-positive subsets. Repertoires with fewer than 30,000 or more than 120,000 public chains were left out of co-occurrence clustering, as were five repertoires with anomalous nucleotide sharing. The table was pulled from immuneACCESS by TCRdb, which kept in-frame rearrangements only. Such tables lose some clones; where checked, under half of the loss comes from unresolved V genes, and the rest has no known cause. V and J calls and clone size are given by that table; D and trimming were obtained from the DNA. This sample holds more than 140,000 clones; over 75% were observed only once. The leading ten clones occupy about 5% of the sample.

The data originate from a study of cytomegalovirus exposure and HLA in healthy donors (dated by TCRdb to the late 2010s). Context from the whole study: An earlier analysis of approximately 550 of the donors reported 250 to 300 Gb of sequence data and around 110 million unique TCR beta sequences from 190 million or so T cells. About 280 gigabases of sequencing data and some 85 million unique TCR sequences were included in an early release covering roughly 600 HLA-typed donors. Of the approximately 400 genotyped donors, 80% to 90% were placed in the genetic ancestry cluster associated with self-reported Caucasian donors. The aim of the study was to test whether cataloging public T cell receptors could identify signatures of past pathogen exposure. The T cell repertoires of several hundred subjects were profiled by immunosequencing and related to cytomegalovirus serostatus. Besides the first cohort of approximately 710 subjects, a separate validation cohort made up of roughly 130 different subjects was used. To predict cytomegalovirus infection status, the study combined high-throughput TCR immunosequencing, statistical association of individual TCRs with disease status, and machine learning. In a later analysis, previously published TCR beta repertoires from 666 donors were re-analyzed and high-resolution HLA genotyping was added so that TCR occurrence patterns could be studied. The later analysis used no new phenotypic data to find candidate immune exposures, relying instead on TCR beta sequences and their occurrence across donors. To decide whether each TCR beta V gene segment behaved as functional or pseudogenic, an earlier analysis of some 600 of the donors relied on high-throughput TCR beta sequencing. Donor age, sex, ethnicity and CMV serostatus were compiled together with the repertoire data. A later genetic analysis took genome-wide SNP genotypes for about three fifths of the roughly 670 donors and used that subset as a discovery cohort. Every discovery cohort repertoire had been produced on one sequencing platform. Both class I and class II loci were covered by HLA typing, at four-digit resolution. The number of typed donors differed by locus: roughly 629-640 for A, B, C, DRB1 and DQB1; some 540 for DQA1; around 610 for DPA1; and roughly 490 for DPB1. Roughly 5 DR-DQ haplotypes were treated as single units for association and clustering because of strong linkage in the cohort. Across 300 to 400 genotyped donors of the cohort, an average of about 240,000 unique TCR beta nucleotide sequences per donor were sequenced, and roughly 20% of those sequences were non-productive. Summary of the overall study and its limitations: Some IMGT-functional V segments, including TRBV6-2 and TRBV6-3, could not be distinguished by the 87-base-pair reads and were therefore excluded. Because counts were too low, about 18 rarely observed V segments, including chromosome 9 orphons, were excluded from the earlier analysis of 587 of the donors. According to a later analysis, most CMV-associated TCR beta chains appeared to be HLA-restricted, and the HLA associations seemed to be driven largely by CMV exposure. Correlated functional status among segregating V segments might reflect linkage disequilibrium, but an unknown experimental factor could not be ruled out. Roughly uniform sequencing depth across donors was assumed in presence/absence analyses, although this assumption may not hold. A further reported finding was that TCR beta sequences accurately predicted the HLA-A and HLA-B alleles for most subjects in the first cohort. The cohort was sequenced for TCR beta chains only, and without alpha or paired-chain data the features that could be detected were limited. In an earlier analysis of some 500 of the donors, most TCR beta V segments appeared in productive rearrangements about 90% or about 30% of the time, broadly matching IMGT annotations. It was suggested by the authors that the approach could potentially be generalized to other disease states and immunological phenotypes. A cluster of highly shared sequence variants was judged likely to represent a technical artifact of the sequencing pipeline. The study listed 170 or so TCR beta chains as associated with cytomegalovirus. In a later analysis, HLA-associated TCR beta chains were found to be more clonally expanded and to have lower generation probabilities than equally common non-associated chains. CMV serostatus was the only immune exposure information available for the cohort. According to a later analysis, TCR association rates differed among HLA loci, with DRB1 alleles showing the most associated TCRs and HLA-C alleles showing the fewest. In a later genetic analysis, a missense DCLRE1C variant was associated with V-gene and J-gene trimming of TCR beta chains, and the association was replicated in an independent cohort. When HLA alleles, especially DR and DQ, strongly co-occurred, TCR associations were difficult to assign to individual alleles. Several of the top co-occurrence clusters appeared to be linked to parvovirus B19, influenza, CMV and Epstein-Barr virus, according to a later analysis. In both the original and validation cohorts, the classifier was reported to diagnose cytomegalovirus status with high specificity and sensitivity. Because HLA typing was unavailable for some donors at each locus, only the typed subset was used in association tests. While some public TCRs were present in many individuals, most TCR sequences turned up only very rarely across donors. Three of the identified cytomegalovirus-associated TCR beta chains were confirmed in vitro to be specific for cytomegalovirus antigens. According to a later genetic analysis, donors in an Asian-associated ancestry cluster had fewer N-insertions in productive TCRs than the approximately 650-donor mean. In a later analysis, some 18,000 TCR beta sequences were associated with specific HLA alleles at a false discovery rate of 0.05.

The cohort consisted of hundreds of healthy bone marrow donors. At the time of sampling, every cohort member was nominally healthy, though immune exposures that went unrecorded were likely present. The donor was CMV seropositive and belonged to the group of over 250 seropositive cohort members. A peripheral blood sample was collected from each donor, and TCR beta sequencing was performed on peripheral blood mononuclear cells. Genomic DNA was extracted from the blood cell samples with the Qiagen DNeasy Blood Extraction Kit. The sequenced material came from PBMCs. The rearranged segments are TRBV7-2 and TRBJ1-5, with the D segment identity uncertain. The sequence was obtained from a man under 40 in good health and CMV-seropositive. The CDR3 reads CASSLGAGNQPQHF. The DNA sequence is given as TGTGCCAGCAGCTTAGGCGCGGGAAATCAGCCCCAGCATTTT.